Each of the 25 T cell receptor beta chains below was sequenced from the same sample in a study of shared clonotypes between healthy human individuals. Naive CD8 cells were CD45RO-negative, positively selected for CCR7, excluding terminally differentiated effector memory CD45RA+ cells. Some clones are missing from TCRdb's copy, which holds only in-frame ones; the method was immunoSEQ multiplex PCR. The repertoire holds around 1,900,000 clones, with just over 90% as singletons. Sequenced material: naive CD8+ T cells from PBMCs. Receptor source: a man between 18 and 29 years old in good health. Some clones in this sample may be carry-over from other donors' samples.

This sequence joins TRBV9 and TRBJ1-1, with 7 bases lining up with TRBD1. The junction had 6 bases not matched to a gene; V was cut back by 4 bases and J by 0 bases. The CDR3 consists of 15 residues. The germline gives CDR1 SGDLS, CDR2 YYNGEE. The CDR3 loop is CASSSRTGMNTEAFF. The DNA for the CDR3 is TGTGCCAGCAGCTCACGGACAGGAATGAACACTGAAGCTTTCTTT.

The chain has TRBV27 and TRBJ2-6; D remains ambiguous. The germline V and J ends were trimmed by 5 bases and 0 bases, with 17 bases remaining between them. CDR1 MNHEY and CDR2 SMNVEV come from the germline V gene (reference sequence). The CDR3 runs to 18 residues. CDR3 nucleotide sequence: TGTGCCAGCAGTACCGCCCTTCGGATGGGCTCTGGGGCCAACGTCCTGACTTTC. Its protein product is CASSTALRMGSGANVLTF.

This chain joins TRBV5-1 and TRBJ2-1; possibly TRBD2 for D (5 bases). This CDR3 region has 13 residues. V was shortened by 3 bases and J by 6 bases, with 10 bases between the two germline ends. The germline gives CDR1 SGHRS, CDR2 YFSETQ. The CDR3 DNA is TGCGCCAGCAGCTCCCGGGATTTCAATGAGCAGTTCTTC. This sequence encodes CASSSRDFNEQFF. Based on the CDR3 plus reference TRBV5-1 and TRBJ2-1, the full variable domain is KAGVTQTPRYLIKTRGQQVTLSCSPISGHRSVSWYQQTPGQGLQFLFEYFSETQRNKGNFPGRFSGRQFSNSRSEMNVSTLELGDSALYLCASSSRDFNEQFFGPGTRLTVL.

This clone has only one observation. This chain links TRBV4-1 with TRBJ1-5; a weak D match, TRBD1 (6 bases). The CDR3 is made up of 16 amino acids. V lost 2 bases and J lost 6, with 17 bases in between. Germline values: CDR1 MGHRA, CDR2 YSYEKL. CDR3 loop: CASSQQQGLQVQPQHF. The CDR3 nucleotides read TGCGCCAGCAGCCAACAACAGGGACTACAAGTTCAGCCCCAGCATTTT.

The rearrangement uses TRBV13 and TRBJ2-1, with D tentatively TRBD1 (6 bases). CDR1 is PRHDT, CDR2 FYEKMQ, per germline (reference sequence). The CDR3 spans 14 residues. Trimming removed 10 bases from V and 6 bases from J, with 19 bases in between. Written as DNA, the CDR3 is TGTGCCACCCAGGGGCTCCCACTATTCAATGAGCAGTTCTTC. Amino acids: CATQGLPLFNEQFF.

V usage is TRBV19 and J usage is TRBJ1-1, with 7 bases aligning to TRBD1. V was pared by 5 bases and J by 0 bases, with 6 bases of the junction left unmatched. The germline CDR1 and CDR2 sequences are LNHDA and SQIVND (reference sequence). This CDR3 is built from 15 residues. CDR3 DNA sequence: TGTGCCAGTAGTGCCAACAGGGGCATGAACACTGAAGCTTTCTTT. The encoded protein is CASSANRGMNTEAFF.

The CDR3 DNA is TGTGCCAGCAGCTTACGGGCCCAGTATGCTGGCTACACCTTC. Protein: CASSLRAQYAGYTF. The chain employs TRBV7-8 and TRBJ1-2; no clear D. Germline V gives CDR1 SGHVS, CDR2 FQNEAQ. The V gene lost 2 bases and the J gene lost 7 bases, with 14 bases spanning the gap. This CDR3 region has 14 residues.

J is TRBJ2-2 and V is TRBV10-3; the match to TRBD1 covers 8 bases. Per germline, CDR1 ENHRY and CDR2 SYGVKD. The junction had 8 bases not matched to a gene; V was cut back by 3 bases and J by 5 bases. The CDR3 totals 16 residues. CDR3 amino acids: CAISELDRGRTGELFF. CDR3 nucleotides: TGTGCCATCAGTGAACTCGACAGGGGCAGGACCGGGGAGCTGTTTTTT.

The chain has TRBV29-1 and TRBJ2-4; D is possibly TRBD2 (5 bases). The ends were cut back, 6 bases at V and 9 bases at J, with 15 bases in the middle. Looked up from germline, CDR1 is SQVTM and CDR2 is ANQGSEA. The CDR3 length is 12 residues. The CDR3 protein is CSVLPEDGIQYF. The CDR3 DNA follows: TGCAGCGTATTACCGGAGGATGGCATTCAGTACTTC. Based on the CDR3 plus reference TRBV29-1 and TRBJ2-4, the full variable domain is SAVISQKPSRDICQRGTSLTIQCQVDSQVTMMFWYRQQPGQSLTLIATANQGSEATYESGFVIDKFPISRPNLTFSTLTVSNMSPEDSSIYLCSVLPEDGIQYFGAGTRLSVL.

The chain couples TRBV19 to TRBJ2-7; 7 positions agree with TRBD1. The germline V gene has CDR1 LNHDA and CDR2 SQIVND (reference sequence). There are 13 residues in the CDR3. V gave up 3 bases and J gave up 4 bases; unmatched junction bases: 3. This chain's CDR3 is CASSIGTEYEQYF. CDR3 in DNA: TGTGCCAGTAGTATCGGGACAGAGTACGAGCAGTACTTC.

The J gene is TRBJ2-7, the V gene TRBV6-5; 11 bases line up with TRBD1. V shed 8 bases and J 2 bases; nucleotides not matched to a gene: 2. The CDR3 covers 13 residues. Per the germline V gene, CDR1 is MNHEY and CDR2 is SVGAGI. The CDR3 region has the DNA TGTGCCAGCGGGACAGGGGGGACCTACGAGCAGTACTTC. The encoded protein is CASGTGGTYEQYF.

V gene TRBV5-1 combines with J gene TRBJ2-7; no clear D. Germline V gene sequence: CDR1 SGHRS, CDR2 YFSETQ. The CDR3 covers 15 residues. V lost 2 bases and J lost 5, with 17 bases in between. CDR3 residues: CASSFRRVALDEQYF. CDR3 nucleotides: TGCGCCAGCAGCTTCAGAAGGGTCGCTCTGGACGAGCAGTACTTC.

V gene TRBV5-1 combines with J gene TRBJ2-1; perhaps TRBD2 as D (6 bases). Germline assignment: CDR1 SGHRS and CDR2 YFSETQ. The CDR3 spans 15 residues. Trimming left V 4 bases short and J 2 bases short, with 13 bases between. DNA for the CDR3: TGCGCCAGCAGCCTTGGGACTGTTACCTACAATGAGCAGTTCTTC. Residues: CASSLGTVTYNEQFF.

The sample holds one count of this clone. The chain is built from TRBV29-1 and TRBJ2-7; TRBD1 might be the D (6 bases). Between the trimmed V and J ends, which lost 7 bases and 4 bases, there was a span of 11 bases. Germline V gene data show CDR1 as SQVTM and CDR2 as ANQGSEA. CDR3 length: 11 amino acids. CDR3 protein: CSAMGAYEQYF. DNA for the CDR3: TGCAGCGCGATGGGGGCGTACGAGCAGTACTTC.

The chain uses TRBV27 and TRBJ2-3; maybe TRBD2 (6 bases). From germline, CDR1 is MNHEY and CDR2 SMNVEV (reference sequence). The CDR3 length is 14 residues. The V end lost 7 bases, the J end lost 0 bases, and 11 bases lay between the germline ends. CDR3 DNA sequence: TGTGCCAGCACGACCGGGAGAAGCACAGATACGCAGTATTTT. This sequence encodes CASTTGRSTDTQYF.

The rearrangement links TRBV2 to TRBJ2-3; D might be TRBD2 (5 bases). Germline loops: CDR1 SNHLY, CDR2 FYNNEI. The CDR3 totals 13 residues. Trimming pared 10 bases from V and 2 bases from J, leaving 13 bases between. Here the CDR3 reads CAMRGLFTDTQYF. CDR3 coding DNA: TGTGCCATGCGCGGGTTATTCACAGATACGCAGTATTTT.

V usage is TRBV30 and J usage is TRBJ1-1; 8 bases match TRBD1. CDR3 length: 14 residues. V shed 4 bases and J 5 bases; nucleotides not matched to a gene: 9. CDR1 is GTSNPN, CDR2 SVGIG, per germline (reference sequence). CDR3 nucleotides: TGTGCCTGGACCGTCGACAGGGGTGAAACTGAAGCTTTCTTT. As protein: CAWTVDRGETEAFF.

Concerning this clone: This sample includes further DNA sequences coding for the same CDR3. The chain is built from TRBV9 and TRBJ2-1; 10 bases align to TRBD2. V shed 3 bases and J 0 bases; nucleotides not matched to a gene: 3. This CDR3 has 16 amino acids. In germline, CDR1 is SGDLS, CDR2 YYNGEE. The CDR3, as DNA: TGTGCCAGCAGCGGGACTAGCGGCAGCTCCTACAATGAGCAGTTCTTC. It specifies CASSGTSGSSYNEQFF. Supplemented by reference TRBV9 and TRBJ2-1, the full variable domain reads DSGVTQTPKHLITATGQRVTLRCSPRSGDLSVYWYQQSLDQGLQFLIQYYNGEERAKGNILERFSAQQFPDLHSELNLSSLELGDSALYFCASSGTSGSSYNEQFFGPGTRLTVL.

This chain joins TRBV9 and TRBJ1-3; TRBD1 agrees at 8 bases. Trimming at V came to 3 bases and at J to 0 bases, leaving 2 bases not matched to a gene. The CDR3 runs 15 residues. The germline V gene encodes CDR1 SGDLS and CDR2 YYNGEE. CDR3 residues: CASSGTGNSGNTIYF. The CDR3, as DNA: TGTGCCAGCAGCGGGACAGGGAACTCTGGAAACACCATATATTTT.

The chain has TRBV29-1 and TRBJ2-5; D not certain. The better agreement between TRBJ2-7 and the DNA end casts doubt on the J call. Germline-derived CDR1 and CDR2 are SQVTM and ANQGSEA. This CDR3 has 12 amino acids. As DNA, the CDR3 is TGCAGCGTTGAGGTCAGACCCTACGAGCAGTACTTC. This encodes CSVEVRPYEQYF.

The chain uses TRBV2 and TRBJ2-1; 11 bases are shared with TRBD2. This CDR3 comprises 15 residues. The V gene's germline CDR1 is SNHLY and CDR2 FYNNEI. J lost 4 bases, V lost 5 bases, and 4 bases had no gene match. CDR3 sequence reads: CASSTGTSGYNEQFF. CDR3 nucleotides: TGTGCCAGCAGTACCGGGACTAGCGGATACAATGAGCAGTTCTTC.

The chain links TRBV4-3 to TRBJ2-7; tentative D call: TRBD1 (6 bases). Trimming removed 1 base at V and 2 bases at J, with 15 bases between. The CDR3 extends over 16 amino acids. CDR1 is LGHNA, CDR2 YSLEER, per germline. In DNA, the CDR3 is TGCGCCAGCAGCCAAGGCACAACGGGACACACCTACGAGCAGTACTTC. This translates into CASSQGTTGHTYEQYF.

V is TRBV18 and J is TRBJ2-1, with unresolved D. V was pared by 6 bases and J by 7 bases, with 10 bases between. The V gene's germline CDR1 is KGHSH and CDR2 LQKENI. The CDR3 totals 12 residues. The CDR3 here is CASSLVRNEQFF. The CDR3 DNA is TGTGCCAGCTCTCTCGTGAGGAATGAGCAGTTCTTC. Full variable domain (outside the CDR3, taken from reference TRBV18 and TRBJ2-1): NAGVMQNPRHLVRRRGQEARLRCSPMKGHSHVYWYRQLPEEGLKFMVYLQKENIIDESGMPKERFSAEFPKEGPSILRIQQVVRGDSAAYFCASSLVRNEQFFGPGTRLTVL.

V usage is TRBV11-1 and J usage is TRBJ2-7, with a tentative D call TRBD2 (6 bases). V dropped 5 bases and J dropped 3 bases, with 14 bases sitting between them. The length of the CDR3 is 14 residues. CDR1 is SGHAT and CDR2 is FQDESV in the germline V gene (reference sequence). The CDR3 bases are TGTGCCAGCAGCCTCCCCGGGAGTAGCTACGAGCAGTACTTC. Translating it yields CASSLPGSSYEQYF.

The J gene is TRBJ2-5, the V gene TRBV28; 10 nucleotides match TRBD1. There are 14 residues in the CDR3. After removal of 4 bases from V and 5 bases from J, the junction contained 4 bases not matched to a gene. Germline V gene lookup returns CDR1 MDHEN and CDR2 SYDVKM. In nucleotides, the CDR3 is TGTGCCAGCAGTTCCGGGACAGGGGTTGAGACCCAGTACTTC. Protein sequence: CASSSGTGVETQYF.